The present T cell receptor beta chain was sequenced within a study of cytomegalovirus exposure and HLA in healthy donors. This CDR3 region has 15 residues. Germline V gene sequence: CDR1 SGHTA, CDR2 FQGNSA. The V and J ends lost 5 bases and 4 bases, in that order; junction bases with no gene match: 9. This clone was seen a single time. PCR used 60 Vbeta primers and 13 Jbeta primers. Repertoires were generated with immunoSEQ multiplex PCR, while TCRdb's copy carries only in-frame clones and drops some. Of some 250,000 clones in the sample, around 76% are singletons; the top ten hold 4.5% to 6%. This chain links TRBV7-2 with TRBJ1-2; TRBD1 matches 8 bases. Material: PBMCs. The origin of this receptor is a woman aged 40 to 50 in good health and CMV-seropositive. The CDR3 is CASSKMQGARYGYTF. Written as DNA, the CDR3 is TGTGCCAGCAGCAAGATGCAGGGGGCCCGCTATGGCTACACCTTC.